The rows below give T cell receptor beta chains drawn from one sample of a study of T cell changes during pregnancy in multiple sclerosis. TCRdb keeps only in-frame clones here, not all; method: immunoSEQ multiplex PCR. The profile shows around 45,000 clones, about 89% of them singletons. The starting material was CD4+ T cells from peripheral blood mononuclear cells, obtained before pregnancy. These receptors originate from a female donor with multiple sclerosis, enrolled in a pregnancy study. Both conserved end residues are part of each CDR3. D genes are given only for firm matches. Not all rows give a size; the values are once, few, many and, for expanded clones, a class.

d_gene	v_gene	j_gene	abundance	len	CDR3aa	CDR3nt
.	TRBV4-3	TRBJ2-7	.	15	CASSQEWGTHYEQYF	TGCGCCAGCAGCCAAGAGTGGGGGACACACTACGAGCAGTACTTC
TRBD1	TRBV9	TRBJ1-6	.	15	CASSERQGHNSPLHF	TGTGCCAGCAGCGAGCGACAGGGGCACAATTCACCCCTCCACTTT
.	TRBV11-1	TRBJ1-1	few	15	CASSLPGFPNTEAFF	TGTGCCAGCAGCTTACCGGGTTTCCCGAACACTGAAGCTTTCTTT
TRBD1	TRBV18	TRBJ1-1	.	15	CASSLGTGINTEAFF	TGTGCCAGCTCACTTGGGACAGGGATAAACACTGAAGCTTTCTTT
.	TRBV9	TRBJ2-3	.	14	CASSAPTGWDTQYF	TGTGCCAGCAGCGCCCCAACAGGGTGGGATACGCAGTATTTT
TRBD2	TRBV9	TRBJ2-3	.	18	CASSPDRLAGVYTDTQYF	TGTGCCAGCAGCCCAGATCGGCTAGCGGGGGTGTACACAGATACGCAGTATTTT
TRBD1	TRBV13	TRBJ1-1	.	16	CASTRGPGRGPVEAFF	TGTGCCAGCACTAGGGGGCCGGGCAGGGGGCCTGTTGAAGCTTTCTTT
.	TRBV5-4	TRBJ2-7	.	14	CASSLRGARYEQYF	TGTGCCAGCAGCTTACGGGGGGCCAGATACGAGCAGTACTTC
.	TRBV21-1	TRBJ1-4	.	17	CASSNHSRGTGEEKLFF	TGTGCCAGCAGCAACCACAGTAGAGGGACAGGAGAGGAAAAACTGTTTTTT
TRBD1	TRBV30	TRBJ1-2	.	15	CAWEVRGREGYGYTF	TGTGCCTGGGAGGTCAGGGGGCGCGAAGGCTATGGCTACACCTTC
.	TRBV11-2	TRBJ2-3	.	15	CASTSGSSFTDTQYF	TGTGCCAGCACCTCCGGTAGCTCGTTCACAGATACGCAGTATTTT
TRBD2	TRBV19	TRBJ2-3	.	14	CASMYGGAQDTQYF	TGTGCCAGTATGTACGGGGGGGCCCAAGATACGCAGTATTTT
.	TRBV4-3	TRBJ1-2	.	14	CASSQDEANYGYTF	TGCGCCAGCAGCCAAGATGAAGCAAACTATGGCTACACCTTC
TRBD2	TRBV27	TRBJ2-7	once	16	CASSLLILGLPYEQYF	TGTGCCAGCAGTTTATTGATTCTGGGACTACCCTACGAGCAGTACTTC
.	TRBV10-3	TRBJ1-1	.	13	CAISEGRGTEAFF	TGTGCCATCAGTGAGGGCCGAGGGACTGAAGCTTTCTTT
TRBD1	TRBV16	TRBJ1-6	few	17	CASSPRTGEVSNSPLHF	TGTGCCAGCAGCCCAAGGACAGGGGAAGTGAGTAATTCACCCCTCCACTTT
TRBD2	TRBV18	TRBJ2-7	.	16	CASSPSLAGGAYEQYF	TGTGCCAGCTCACCAAGCCTAGCGGGGGGTGCCTACGAGCAGTACTTC
.	TRBV7-9	TRBJ1-4	.	15	CASRRRDPPEEKLFF	TGTGCCAGCAGGAGGAGGGACCCACCGGAGGAAAAACTGTTTTTT
TRBD1	TRBV27	TRBJ1-1	.	16	CASSLRQGGLNTEAFF	TGTGCCAGCAGTCTCAGACAGGGCGGTTTGAACACTGAAGCTTTCTTT
TRBD1	TRBV6-5	TRBJ2-7	.	15	CASSYVTGANYEQYF	TGTGCCAGCAGTTACGTAACAGGGGCGAACTACGAGCAGTACTTC
.	TRBV6-6	TRBJ2-6	once	16	CASTHAELSGANVLTF	TGTGCCAGCACCCACGCCGAGCTTTCTGGGGCCAACGTCCTGACTTTC
.	TRBV9	TRBJ1-3	.	16	CASSASDVHSGNTIYF	TGTGCCAGCAGCGCGAGCGACGTGCACTCTGGAAACACCATATATTTT